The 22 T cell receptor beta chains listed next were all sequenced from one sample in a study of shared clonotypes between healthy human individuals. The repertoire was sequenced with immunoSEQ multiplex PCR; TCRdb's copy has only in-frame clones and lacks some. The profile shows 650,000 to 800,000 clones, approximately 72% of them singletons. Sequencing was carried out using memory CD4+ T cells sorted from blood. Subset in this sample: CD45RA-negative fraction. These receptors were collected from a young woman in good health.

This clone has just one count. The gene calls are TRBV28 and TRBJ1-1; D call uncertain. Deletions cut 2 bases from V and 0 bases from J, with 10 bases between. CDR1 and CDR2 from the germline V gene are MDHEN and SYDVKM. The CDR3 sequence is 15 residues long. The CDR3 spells CASSLQPMVNTEAFF. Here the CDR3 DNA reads TGTGCCAGCAGTTTACAACCTATGGTGAACACTGAAGCTTTCTTT.

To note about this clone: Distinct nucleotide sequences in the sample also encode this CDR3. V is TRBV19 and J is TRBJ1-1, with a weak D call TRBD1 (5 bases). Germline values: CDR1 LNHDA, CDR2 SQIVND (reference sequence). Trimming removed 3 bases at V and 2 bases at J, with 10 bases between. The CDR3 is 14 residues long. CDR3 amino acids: CASSISGSNTEAFF. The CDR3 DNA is TGTGCCAGTAGTATTTCAGGGAGCAACACTGAAGCTTTCTTT.

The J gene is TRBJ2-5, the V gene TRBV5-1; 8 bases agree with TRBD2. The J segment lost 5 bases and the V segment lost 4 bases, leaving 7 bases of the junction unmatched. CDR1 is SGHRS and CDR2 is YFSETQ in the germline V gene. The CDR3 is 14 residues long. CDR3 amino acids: CASSPHRGGETQYF. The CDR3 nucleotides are TGCGCCAGCAGCCCCCACCGGGGGGGGGAGACCCAGTACTTC.

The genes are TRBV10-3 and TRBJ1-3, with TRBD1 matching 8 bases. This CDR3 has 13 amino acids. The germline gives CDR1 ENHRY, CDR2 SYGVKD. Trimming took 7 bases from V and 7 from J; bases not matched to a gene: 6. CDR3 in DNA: TGTGCCATCAAGGACCAGGGGGCTAACACCATATATTTT. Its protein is CAIKDQGANTIYF.

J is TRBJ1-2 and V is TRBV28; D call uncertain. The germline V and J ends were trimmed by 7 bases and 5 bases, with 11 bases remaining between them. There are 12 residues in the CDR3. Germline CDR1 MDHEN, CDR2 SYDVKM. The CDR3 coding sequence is TGTGCCAGCACCAAAAGCCCGTATGGCTACACCTTC. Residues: CASTKSPYGYTF.

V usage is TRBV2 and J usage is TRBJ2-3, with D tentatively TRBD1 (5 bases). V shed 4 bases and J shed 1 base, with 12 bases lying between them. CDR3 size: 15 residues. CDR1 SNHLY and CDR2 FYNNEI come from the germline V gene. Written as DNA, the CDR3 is TGTGCCAGCAGTGGCGTTCAGACAGGCACAGATACGCAGTATTTT. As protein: CASSGVQTGTDTQYF. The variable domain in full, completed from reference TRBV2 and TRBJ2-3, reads EPEVTQTPSHQVTQMGQEVILRCVPISNHLYFYWYRQILGQKVEFLVSFYNNEISEKSEIFDDQFSVERPDGSNFTLKIRSTKLEDSAMYFCASSGVQTGTDTQYFGPGTRLTVL.

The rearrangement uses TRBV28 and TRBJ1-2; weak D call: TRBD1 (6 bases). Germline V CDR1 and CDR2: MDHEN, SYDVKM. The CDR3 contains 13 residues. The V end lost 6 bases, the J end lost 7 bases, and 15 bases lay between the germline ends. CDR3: CASRATGRGGYTF. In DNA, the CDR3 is TGTGCCAGCAGGGCCACAGGGAGGGGTGGCTACACCTTC.

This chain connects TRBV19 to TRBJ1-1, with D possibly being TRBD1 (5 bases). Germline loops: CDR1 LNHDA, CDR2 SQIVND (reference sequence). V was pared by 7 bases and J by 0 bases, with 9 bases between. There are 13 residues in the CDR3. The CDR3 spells CASKGIMNTEAFF. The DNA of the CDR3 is TGTGCCAGTAAGGGGATCATGAACACTGAAGCTTTCTTT. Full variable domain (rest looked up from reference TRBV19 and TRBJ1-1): DGGITQSPKYLFRKEGQNVTLSCEQNLNHDAMYWYRQDPGQGLRLIYYSQIVNDFQKGDIAEGYSVSREKKESFPLTVTSAQKNPTAFYLCASKGIMNTEAFFGQGTRLTVV.

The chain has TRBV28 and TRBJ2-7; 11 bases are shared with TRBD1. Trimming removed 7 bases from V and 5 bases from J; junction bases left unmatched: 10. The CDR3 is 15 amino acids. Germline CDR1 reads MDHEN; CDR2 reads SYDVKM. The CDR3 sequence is CASTTAGTGGNEQYF. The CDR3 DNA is TGTGCCAGCACCACCGCCGGGACAGGGGGGAACGAGCAGTACTTC.

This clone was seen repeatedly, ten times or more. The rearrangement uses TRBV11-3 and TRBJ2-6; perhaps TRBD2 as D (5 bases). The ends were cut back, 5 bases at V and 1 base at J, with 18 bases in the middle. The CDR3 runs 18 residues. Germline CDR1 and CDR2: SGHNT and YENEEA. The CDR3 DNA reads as TGTGCCAGCAGCCAAAACAGTCACGGGGAATCTGGGGCCAACGTCCTGACTTTC. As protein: CASSQNSHGESGANVLTF.

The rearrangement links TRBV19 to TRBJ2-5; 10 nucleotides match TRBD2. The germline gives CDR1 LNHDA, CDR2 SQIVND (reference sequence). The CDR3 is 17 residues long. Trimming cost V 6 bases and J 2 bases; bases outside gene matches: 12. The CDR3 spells CASRRAGGALAQETQYF. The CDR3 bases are TGTGCCAGTAGGCGAGCGGGAGGGGCCCTCGCGCAAGAGACCCAGTACTTC.

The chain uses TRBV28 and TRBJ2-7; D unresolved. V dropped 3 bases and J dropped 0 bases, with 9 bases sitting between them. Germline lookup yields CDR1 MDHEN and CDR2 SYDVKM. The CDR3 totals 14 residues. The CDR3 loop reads CASSFLVSSYEQYF. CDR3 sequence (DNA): TGTGCCAGCAGTTTCCTCGTTAGCTCCTACGAGCAGTACTTC. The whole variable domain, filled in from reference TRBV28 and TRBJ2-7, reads DVKVTQSSRYLVKRTGEKVFLECVQDMDHENMFWYRQDPGLGLRLIYFSYDVKMKEKGDIPEGYSVSREKKERFSLILESASTNQTSMYLCASSFLVSSYEQYFGPGTRLTVT.

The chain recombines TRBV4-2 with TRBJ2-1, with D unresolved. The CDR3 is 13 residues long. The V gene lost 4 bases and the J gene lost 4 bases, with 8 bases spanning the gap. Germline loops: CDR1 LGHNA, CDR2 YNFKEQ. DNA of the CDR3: TGTGCCAGCAGCCGGAGAGGTTACAATGAGCAGTTCTTC. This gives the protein CASSRRGYNEQFF.

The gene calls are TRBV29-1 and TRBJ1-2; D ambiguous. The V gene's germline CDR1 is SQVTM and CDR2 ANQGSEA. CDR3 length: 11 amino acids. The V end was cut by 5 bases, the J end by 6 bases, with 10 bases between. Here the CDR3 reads CSVRVNDGYTF. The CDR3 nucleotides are TGCAGCGTTAGGGTCAACGATGGCTACACCTTC.

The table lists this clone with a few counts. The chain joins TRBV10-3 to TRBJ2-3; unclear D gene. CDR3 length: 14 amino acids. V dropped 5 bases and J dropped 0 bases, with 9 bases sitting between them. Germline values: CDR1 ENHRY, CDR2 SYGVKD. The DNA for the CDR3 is TGTGCCATCAGTCCTAAGACTAGCACAGATACGCAGTATTTT. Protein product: CAISPKTSTDTQYF.

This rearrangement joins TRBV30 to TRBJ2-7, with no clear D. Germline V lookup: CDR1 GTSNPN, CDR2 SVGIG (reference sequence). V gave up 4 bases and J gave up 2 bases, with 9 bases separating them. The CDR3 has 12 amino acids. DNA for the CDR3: TGTGCCTGGAACATTGGGGCCTACGAGCAGTACTTC. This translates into CAWNIGAYEQYF. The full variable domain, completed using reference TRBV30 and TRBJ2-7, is SQTIHQWPATLVQPVGSPLSLECTVEGTSNPNLYWYRQAAGRGLQLLFYSVGIGQISSEVPQNLSASRPQDRQFILSSKKLLLSDSGFYLCAWNIGAYEQYFGPGTRLTVT.

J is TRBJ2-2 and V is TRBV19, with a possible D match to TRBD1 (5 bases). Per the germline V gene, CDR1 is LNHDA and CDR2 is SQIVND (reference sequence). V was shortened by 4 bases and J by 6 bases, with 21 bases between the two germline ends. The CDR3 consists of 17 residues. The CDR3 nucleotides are TGTGCCAGTAGTAGGGGCCGGCTGATCGGGTCGGCCGGGGAGCTGTTTTTT. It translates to CASSRGRLIGSAGELFF. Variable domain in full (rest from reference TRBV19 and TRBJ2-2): DGGITQSPKYLFRKEGQNVTLSCEQNLNHDAMYWYRQDPGQGLRLIYYSQIVNDFQKGDIAEGYSVSREKKESFPLTVTSAQKNPTAFYLCASSRGRLIGSAGELFFGEGSRLTVL.

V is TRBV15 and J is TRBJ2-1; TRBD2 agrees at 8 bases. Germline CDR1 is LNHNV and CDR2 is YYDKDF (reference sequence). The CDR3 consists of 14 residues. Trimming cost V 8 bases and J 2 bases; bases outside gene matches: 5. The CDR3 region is CATAGTRTYNEQFF. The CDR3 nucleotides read TGTGCCACCGCAGGGACTAGAACCTACAATGAGCAGTTCTTC. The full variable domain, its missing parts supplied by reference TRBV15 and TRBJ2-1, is DAMVIQNPRYQVTQFGKPVTLSCSQTLNHNVMYWYQQKSSQAPKLLFHYYDKDFNNEADTPDNFQSRRPNTSFCFLDIRSPGLGDTAMYLCATAGTRTYNEQFFGPGTRLTVL.

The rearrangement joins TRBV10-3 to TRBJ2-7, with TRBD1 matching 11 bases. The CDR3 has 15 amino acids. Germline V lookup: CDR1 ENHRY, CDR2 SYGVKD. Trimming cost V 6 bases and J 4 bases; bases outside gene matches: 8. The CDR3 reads CAISEPGQGGYEQYF. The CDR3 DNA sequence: TGTGCCATCAGCGAACCGGGACAGGGGGGATACGAGCAGTACTTC.

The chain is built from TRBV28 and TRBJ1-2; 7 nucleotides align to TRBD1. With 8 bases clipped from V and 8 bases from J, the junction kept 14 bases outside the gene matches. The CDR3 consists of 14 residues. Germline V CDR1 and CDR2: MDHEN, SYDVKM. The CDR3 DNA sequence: TGTGCCAGCGGAACTCCTGGGACAGCCGGCGGCTACACCTTC. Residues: CASGTPGTAGGYTF.

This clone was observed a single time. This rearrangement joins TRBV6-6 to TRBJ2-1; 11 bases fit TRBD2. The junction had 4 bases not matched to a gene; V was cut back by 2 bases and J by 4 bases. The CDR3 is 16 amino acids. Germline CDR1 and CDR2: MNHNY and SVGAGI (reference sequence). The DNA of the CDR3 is TGTGCCAGCAGTTACAAGACTAGCGGGGAATACAATGAGCAGTTCTTC. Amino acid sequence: CASSYKTSGEYNEQFF.

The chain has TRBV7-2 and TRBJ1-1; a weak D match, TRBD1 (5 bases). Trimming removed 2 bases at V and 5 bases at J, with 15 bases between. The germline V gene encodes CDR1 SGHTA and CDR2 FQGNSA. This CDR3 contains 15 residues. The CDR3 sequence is CASSLLRGYGTEAFF. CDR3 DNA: TGTGCCAGCAGCTTATTGCGGGGGTATGGGACTGAAGCTTTCTTT.